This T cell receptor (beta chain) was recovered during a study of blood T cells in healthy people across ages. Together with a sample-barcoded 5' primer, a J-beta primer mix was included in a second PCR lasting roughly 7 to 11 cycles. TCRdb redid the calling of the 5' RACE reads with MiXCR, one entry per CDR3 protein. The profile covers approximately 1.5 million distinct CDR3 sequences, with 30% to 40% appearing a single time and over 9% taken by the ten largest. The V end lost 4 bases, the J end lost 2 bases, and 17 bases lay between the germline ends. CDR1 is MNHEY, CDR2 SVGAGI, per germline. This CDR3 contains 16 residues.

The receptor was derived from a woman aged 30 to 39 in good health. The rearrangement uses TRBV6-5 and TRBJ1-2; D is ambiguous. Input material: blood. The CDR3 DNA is TGTGCCAGCAGTTCTTACGGCCGGAGTCTGAACTATGGCTACACCTTC. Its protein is CASSSYGRSLNYGYTF.